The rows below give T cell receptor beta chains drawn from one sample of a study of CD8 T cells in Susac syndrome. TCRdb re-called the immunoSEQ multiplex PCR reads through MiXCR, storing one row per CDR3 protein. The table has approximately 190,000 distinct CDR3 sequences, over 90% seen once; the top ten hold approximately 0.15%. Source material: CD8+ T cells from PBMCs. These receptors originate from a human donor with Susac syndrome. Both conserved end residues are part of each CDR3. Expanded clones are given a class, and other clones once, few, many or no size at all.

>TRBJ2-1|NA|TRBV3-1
CASSYGLAGEPDEQFF
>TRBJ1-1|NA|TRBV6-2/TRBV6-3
CASSYTAEAFF
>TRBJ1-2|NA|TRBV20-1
CSAPLWDRGTYGYTF
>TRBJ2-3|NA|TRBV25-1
CASSEGTGARDTQYF
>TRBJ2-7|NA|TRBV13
CASSLKEYEQYF
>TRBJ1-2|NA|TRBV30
CAWSGEGEGLYGYTF
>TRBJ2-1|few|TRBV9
CASSATSGSYNEQFF
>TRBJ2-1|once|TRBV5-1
CASRQAGDEQFF
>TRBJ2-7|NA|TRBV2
CASMSFENYEQYF
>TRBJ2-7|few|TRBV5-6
CASSYGTSVYEQYF